Sequencing of this T cell receptor (beta chain) was carried out in a study of Graves' ophthalmopathy and Graves' hyperthyroidism. Study-level information: Peripheral blood (taken before any treatment) was collected at initial diagnosis.

This clonotype came up a few times. Its target is unknown. Study-level points and caveats: Separation of ophthalmopathy from stable hyperthyroidism was achieved by a 13-signature model, at about 91% sensitivity and around 81% specificity. Blood also held most thyroid clonotypes expanded above 0.001 frequency.

New diagnoses, under 2 months' duration, and ages 18 to 65 characterized the hyperthyroidism patients. Per germline, CDR1 MDHEN and CDR2 SYDVKM. The length of the CDR3 is 15 residues. With V trimmed by 2 bases and J by 0 bases, 2 bases remained unmatched. Researchers took RNA transcripts and amplified TCR beta CDR3 regions from them. RT-PCR with HTBI primers came first, then second-round multiplex PCR. Each CDR3 protein gets one entry after TCRdb re-called the multiplex PCR reads with MiXCR. The sample includes 600,000 to 650,000 distinct CDR3 sequences, approximately 22% seen only once; the top ten take approximately 6.9%.

The TCR originated in a woman between 18 and 29 years old with stable Graves' hyperthyroidism. Some clones in this sample may be carry-over from other donors' samples. The sequenced sample was peripheral blood. The rearrangement uses TRBV28 and TRBJ2-7; 9 bases fit TRBD1. The CDR3 here is CASSLGTGFSYEQYF. In DNA, the CDR3 is TGTGCCAGCAGTTTAGGGACAGGGTTCTCCTACGAGCAGTACTTC.